Following are 26 T cell receptor beta chains from one sample sequenced in a study of human T cells and chemical hapten exposure. Noted time point: patch test 3, about 24 weeks after DPC sensitization. Described treatment: therapeutic diphenylcyclopropenone sensitization with weekly scalp DPC. TCRdb re-derived calls from the RACE reads in MiXCR, one entry per CDR3 protein. Of 90,000 to 110,000 distinct CDR3 sequences listed, 30% to 35% are singletons. Sequences were derived from whole blood, sampled in connection with sensitization to the hapten diphenylcyclopropenone (DPC). The origin of the receptors is a man aged 35 to 55 with alopecia areata. Some clones in this sample may be carry-over from other donors' samples.

This sequence joins TRBV29-1 and TRBJ1-4; tentative D call: TRBD1 (6 bases). The V end was cut by 4 bases, the J end by 1 base, with 13 bases between. The CDR3 runs to 15 residues. Looked up from germline, CDR1 is SQVTM and CDR2 is ANQGSEA. CDR3 DNA sequence: TGCAGCGTTGCAGGGGCGACGGGAACTAATGAAAAACTGTTTTTT. It translates to CSVAGATGTNEKLFF.

This clonotype has only a few counts. The rearrangement uses TRBV28 and TRBJ1-1; D may be TRBD1 (5 bases). This CDR3 region has 12 residues. Germline CDR1 reads MDHEN; CDR2 reads SYDVKM. V was clipped by 5 bases and J by 5 bases, with 9 bases between them. Written as DNA, the CDR3 is TGTGCCAGCAGTGGGACGCAGACTGAAGCTTTCTTT. It is translated as CASSGTQTEAFF.

This clonotype was detected a few times. This chain uses TRBV28 with TRBJ2-7; D is perhaps TRBD1 or TRBD2 (5 bases each). Trimming left V 5 bases short and J 4 bases short, with 15 bases between. Germline CDR1 MDHEN, CDR2 SYDVKM. This CDR3 has 14 residues. The CDR3 loop reads CASSVPGPLYEQYV. The CDR3 DNA reads TGTGCCAGCAGTGTACCGGGACCGCTGTACGAGCAGTACGTC.

This clonotype occurred a few times. This chain links TRBV29-1 with TRBJ2-7; 9 bases are a match to TRBD1. CDR1 is SQVTM, CDR2 ANQGSEA, per germline. J was trimmed by 5 bases and V by 7 bases; bases with no gene match: 3. This CDR3 spans 11 amino acids. The DNA for the CDR3 is TGCAGCGCCTGGACAGGGGACGAGCAGTACTTC. Its translation is CSAWTGDEQYF.

This clonotype was seen only a few times. This sequence joins TRBV20-1 and TRBJ2-5, with 12 bases identical to TRBD2. CDR3 length: 15 residues. V trimming: 8 bases; J trimming: 5 bases; junction bases outside the gene matches: 12. Germline CDR1 and CDR2: DFQATT and SNEGSKA (reference sequence). The CDR3 bases are TGCAGTACTTCACAGACTAGCGGGAGACCGGAGACCCAGTACTTC. As protein: CSTSQTSGRPETQYF.

This clonotype was found a few times. The chain links TRBV20-1 to TRBJ2-2, with D perhaps TRBD2 (5 bases). V lost 7 bases and J 0 bases, leaving 9 bases between the germline ends. There are 13 residues in the CDR3. Germline V gives CDR1 DFQATT, CDR2 SNEGSKA (reference sequence). CDR3 coding DNA: TGCAGTGTCCTGGAGGCGAACACCGGGGAGCTGTTTTTT. Its translation is CSVLEANTGELFF.

This chain links TRBV5-1 with TRBJ1-1; D is possibly TRBD1 (5 bases). Germline assignment: CDR1 SGHRS and CDR2 YFSETQ. Trimming left V 1 base short and J 1 base short, with 8 bases between. CDR3 length equals 14 residues. The CDR3 coding sequence is TGCGCCAGCAGCTTGCCTCAGGGGAACACTGAAGCTTTCTTT. Amino acids: CASSLPQGNTEAFF.

This sequence joins TRBV29-1 and TRBJ2-5, with a possible D match to TRBD1 (6 bases). CDR1 SQVTM and CDR2 ANQGSEA come from the germline V gene. The CDR3 covers 12 residues. Between the trimmed V and J ends, which lost 7 bases and 1 base, there was a span of 10 bases. For the CDR3, the DNA is TGCAGCGCACGACAGGCCCAAGAGACCCAGTACTTC. It is translated as CSARQAQETQYF. The full variable domain, with the rest looked up from reference TRBV29-1 and TRBJ2-5, is SAVISQKPSRDICQRGTSLTIQCQVDSQVTMMFWYRQQPGQSLTLIATANQGSEATYESGFVIDKFPISRPNLTFSTLTVSNMSPEDSSIYLCSARQAQETQYFGPGTRLLVL.

The chain's CDR3 is CASSYRGNTEAFF. The CDR3 DNA follows: TGTGCCAGCAGTTACCGGGGTAACACTGAAGCTTTCTTT. The chain links TRBV6-5 to TRBJ1-1; D not certain. Trimming removed 2 bases at V and 2 bases at J, with 6 bases between. Germline CDR1 and CDR2: MNHEY and SVGAGI. The CDR3 runs to 13 residues.

V and J are TRBV5-1 and TRBJ2-3, with D hard to call. This CDR3 is built from 14 residues. Germline V gene data show CDR1 as SGHRS and CDR2 as YFSETQ. V lost 0 bases and J lost 0, with 5 bases in between. The CDR3: CASSLVASTDTQYF. DNA of the CDR3: TGCGCCAGCAGCTTGGTGGCTAGCACAGATACGCAGTATTTT.

The V and J genes are TRBV6-2 or TRBV6-3 and TRBJ2-3; D tentatively fits TRBD1 or TRBD2 (5 bases each). Germline loops: CDR1 MNHEY, CDR2 SVGEGT. The ends were cut back, 7 bases at V and 2 bases at J, with 16 bases in the middle. The CDR3 covers 15 residues. The CDR3 nucleotides are TGTGCCAGCAACGAAGCCCGGGGACCCACAGATACGCAGTATTTT. Amino acid sequence: CASNEARGPTDTQYF.

V gene TRBV6-5 combines with J gene TRBJ1-6; 7 nucleotides line up with TRBD1. V gave up 5 bases and J gave up 9 bases; unmatched junction bases: 16. Germline V gives CDR1 MNHEY, CDR2 SVGAGI. The CDR3 totals 17 residues. CDR3 region: CASSKGRGGRSGSPLHF. The CDR3 DNA is TGTGCCAGCAGTAAGGGCAGGGGGGGACGGTCCGGTTCACCCCTCCACTTT.

This clonotype was counted between two and nine times. The chain couples TRBV6-2 or TRBV6-3 to TRBJ2-1; D might be TRBD2 (6 bases). V was pared by 4 bases and J by 5 bases, with 15 bases between. This CDR3 is 15 amino acids long. Germline values: CDR1 MNHEY, CDR2 SVGEGT. The CDR3 is CASSFHGAGNNEQFF. As DNA, the CDR3 is TGTGCCAGCAGTTTCCATGGAGCGGGCAACAATGAGCAGTTCTTC.

This chain joins TRBV7-3 and TRBJ2-3; 7 bases are a match to TRBD1. Losses at the gene ends were 5 bases for V and 2 bases for J; bases not matched to a gene: 10. CDR1 is SGHTA and CDR2 is FQGTGA in the germline V gene. This CDR3 region has 16 residues. The CDR3 protein is CASSASWDRLTDTQYF. As DNA, the CDR3 is TGTGCCAGCAGCGCATCGTGGGACAGACTCACAGATACGCAGTATTTT.

This clonotype was seen once. The chain is built from TRBV7-2 and TRBJ2-2; 16 bases fit TRBD2. V was pared by 3 bases and J by 4 bases, with 23 bases of the junction left unmatched. From germline, CDR1 is SGHTA and CDR2 FQGNSA. The CDR3 covers 24 residues. In DNA, the CDR3 is TGTGCCAGCAGCTTTCTGATGGGACTAGCGGGAGGGACTTCTTCCTCGTGGGGCACCGGGGAGCTGTTTTTT. Its translation: CASSFLMGLAGGTSSSWGTGELFF. The whole variable domain, remainder taken from reference TRBV7-2 and TRBJ2-2, is GAGVSQSPSNKVTEKGKDVELRCDPISGHTALYWYRQSLGQGLEFLIYFQGNSAPDKSGLPSDRFSAERTGGSVSTLTIQRTQQEDSAVYLCASSFLMGLAGGTSSSWGTGELFFGEGSRLTVL.

The V call is TRBV11-3, the J call TRBJ2-2, with TRBD2 matching 10 bases. The junction had 9 bases not matched to a gene; V was cut back by 7 bases and J by 7 bases. CDR1 is SGHNT, CDR2 YENEEA, per germline. The length of the CDR3 is 15 residues. The CDR3 spells CASTLAGALSGELFF. CDR3 DNA: TGTGCCAGCACGCTAGCGGGGGCTTTGAGCGGGGAGCTGTTTTTT. Full variable domain (missing parts from reference TRBV11-3 and TRBJ2-2): EAGVVQSPRYKIIEKKQPVAFWCNPISGHNTLYWYLQNLGQGPELLIRYENEEAVDDSQLPKDRFSAERLKGVDSTLKIQPAELGDSAVYLCASTLAGALSGELFFGEGSRLTVL.

The rearrangement links TRBV27 to TRBJ1-4; TRBD1 agrees at 9 bases. With V trimmed by 6 bases and J by 4 bases, 9 bases remained unmatched. Germline CDR1 reads MNHEY; CDR2 reads SMNVEV (reference sequence). CDR3 size: 16 residues. The CDR3 here is CASRPNRGLNNEKLFF. The DNA for the CDR3 is TGTGCCAGCAGACCCAACAGGGGGCTGAATAATGAAAAACTGTTTTTT.

The chain employs TRBV18 and TRBJ1-2; D might be TRBD1 (5 bases). The germline CDR1 and CDR2 sequences are KGHSH and LQKENI. V lost 4 bases to trimming and J lost 0 bases, with 12 bases between them. CDR3 length: 15 amino acids. CDR3 in amino acids: CASSLGATANYGYTF. For the CDR3, the DNA is TGTGCCAGCTCACTAGGGGCGACAGCTAACTATGGCTACACCTTC.

The rearrangement links TRBV20-1 to TRBJ1-1; 10 nucleotides align to TRBD1. V lost 2 bases and J lost 6; bases outside the gene matches: 6. Per germline, CDR1 DFQATT and CDR2 SNEGSKA (reference sequence). The CDR3 extends over 14 amino acids. As DNA, the CDR3 is TGCAGTGCTAGATGGGACAGGGGATCGCCTGAAGCTTTCTTT. Amino acid sequence: CSARWDRGSPEAFF.

The J gene is TRBJ2-5, the V gene TRBV19; D gene ambiguous. Trimming stripped 7 bases from V and 3 bases from J, with 9 bases between. The CDR3 loop spans 12 amino acids. Germline V gene sequence: CDR1 LNHDA, CDR2 SQIVND (reference sequence). This CDR3 reads CASTWGKETQYF. CDR3 sequence (DNA): TGTGCCAGTACGTGGGGAAAAGAGACCCAGTACTTC.

This clonotype appeared a few times. This chain uses TRBV7-2 with TRBJ1-1; TRBD1 matches 10 bases. V lost 4 bases, J lost 8 bases, and 4 bases stayed unmatched. This CDR3 has 13 amino acids. Germline CDR1 reads SGHTA; CDR2 reads FQGNSA. The CDR3 region is CASSWDRGGEAFF. CDR3 coding DNA: TGTGCCAGCAGCTGGGACAGGGGAGGGGAAGCTTTCTTT.

The rearrangement links TRBV7-2 to TRBJ2-7; 11 nucleotides line up with TRBD2. CDR3 length: 19 residues. With 1 base clipped from V and 1 base from J, the junction kept 12 bases outside the gene matches. Germline V gene data show CDR1 as SGHTA and CDR2 as FQGNSA. This CDR3 is CASSLGGASGRYISYEQYV. The CDR3 nucleotides are TGTGCCAGCAGCTTAGGAGGTGCTAGCGGGAGGTACATTTCCTACGAGCAGTACGTC.

This clonotype was picked up a small number of times. The chain joins TRBV11-2 to TRBJ1-2; TRBD1 matches at 7 bases. The J segment lost 0 bases and the V segment lost 6 bases, leaving 7 bases of the junction unmatched. The germline gives CDR1 SGHAT, CDR2 FQNNGV. CDR3 size: 15 residues. The CDR3 nucleotides read TGTGCCAGCAGGGCTGGAGGGGGCTCTAACTATGGCTACACCTTC. It translates to CASRAGGGSNYGYTF.

The chain combines TRBV2 with TRBJ2-7, with no clear D. Per the germline V gene, CDR1 is SNHLY and CDR2 is FYNNEI. The length of the CDR3 is 13 residues. Trimming cost V 7 bases and J 2 bases, with 12 bases left between them. CDR3 loop: CASTPNGAYEQYF. CDR3 DNA: TGTGCCAGCACCCCGAATGGAGCCTACGAGCAGTACTTC.

V and J are TRBV24-1 and TRBJ2-3; 9 bases fit TRBD1. The V gene end was trimmed by 6 bases and the J gene end by 2 bases; junction bases not matched to a gene: 2. The CDR3 is 14 residues long. CDR1 KGHDR and CDR2 SFDVKD come from the germline V gene. The CDR3 DNA reads as TGTGCCACCAGTAGGACAGGGGCCACAGATACGCAGTATTTT. Protein: CATSRTGATDTQYF.

In its sample, this clonotype was seen many times. The chain employs TRBV11-2 and TRBJ2-3; D is perhaps TRBD2 (5 bases). V lost 2 bases to trimming and J lost 7 bases, with 13 bases between them. Looked up from germline, CDR1 is SGHAT and CDR2 is FQNNGV. This CDR3 comprises 14 residues. Written as DNA, the CDR3 is TGTGCCAGCAGCTTACTCGGGGTGGCCTATACGCAGTATTTT. Translated, it gives CASSLLGVAYTQYF.